The 23 T cell receptor beta chains presented below share a single source sample, sequenced in a study of T cell responses to AZD1222 COVID-19 vaccine. Generated by immunoSEQ multiplex PCR, the TCRdb table keeps only in-frame clones and is missing some. The sample lists about 140,000 clones; 70% to 90% were seen once. The material was peripheral blood, obtained on day 0 of AZD1222 vaccination. The source is an adult in good health.

The chain joins TRBV6-5 to TRBJ2-3; no clear D. This CDR3 spans 13 amino acids. Germline V gene sequence: CDR1 MNHEY, CDR2 SVGAGI. The V end lost 6 bases, the J end lost 6 bases, and 13 bases lay between the germline ends. CDR3: CASSRPGRDTQYF. The CDR3 coding sequence is TGTGCCAGCAGCCGTCCCGGACGGGATACGCAGTATTTT.

This chain connects TRBV12-3 or TRBV12-4 to TRBJ2-1; D is unresolved. V was shortened by 3 bases and J by 7 bases, with 4 bases between the two germline ends. CDR3 length equals 11 residues. The DNA of the CDR3 is TGTGCCAGCAGTTTGATAAATGAGCAGTTCTTC. This gives the protein CASSLINEQFF.

This clone appeared once. The V gene is TRBV6-5, the J gene TRBJ1-2, with a weak D call TRBD1 (6 bases). Germline CDR1 is MNHEY and CDR2 is SVGAGI. Trimming took 8 bases from V and 4 from J, leaving 17 bases between them. This CDR3 is built from 14 residues. The CDR3 nucleotides are TGTGCCAGCGGGGCGCAGGGGATTATCTATGGCTACACCTTC. Translation: CASGAQGIIYGYTF.

This sequence joins TRBV19 and TRBJ1-5; 9 bases align to TRBD1. The CDR3 totals 15 residues. Germline V gives CDR1 LNHDA, CDR2 SQIVND (reference sequence). V dropped 5 bases and J dropped 9; count of bases not matched to a gene: 11. The CDR3 is CASSAPDRGLSPQHF. As DNA, the CDR3 is TGTGCCAGTAGTGCCCCGGACAGGGGTTTATCGCCCCAGCATTTT.

The chain is built from TRBV30 and TRBJ2-7; weak D call: TRBD1 (5 bases). This CDR3 region has 13 residues. Germline CDR1 is GTSNPN and CDR2 is SVGIG (reference sequence). V lost 0 bases and J lost 6, with 12 bases in between. CDR3 loop: CAWSVSNRREQYF. CDR3 DNA: TGTGCCTGGAGTGTAAGCAACAGGCGCGAGCAGTACTTC.

J is TRBJ1-2 and V is TRBV7-3; 8 bases line up with TRBD1. CDR1 is SGHTA and CDR2 is FQGTGA in the germline V gene. This CDR3 spans 15 amino acids. Unmatched junction bases numbered 8, after V lost 2 bases and J lost 6 bases. The DNA of the CDR3 is TGTGCCAGCAGCTTATCGTCAGGGGGCCTGGATGGCTACACCTTC. As protein: CASSLSSGGLDGYTF.

The rearrangement links TRBV2 to TRBJ2-7; 7 nucleotides align to TRBD2. In germline, CDR1 is SNHLY, CDR2 FYNNEI. The CDR3 sequence is 12 residues long. V lost 4 bases, J lost 4 bases, and 1 base stayed unmatched. CDR3 DNA sequence: TGTGCCAGCAGTGGGGAGGGGTACGAGCAGTACTTC. Translating it yields CASSGEGYEQYF. The complete variable domain, with remaining parts taken from reference TRBV2 and TRBJ2-7, reads EPEVTQTPSHQVTQMGQEVILRCVPISNHLYFYWYRQILGQKVEFLVSFYNNEISEKSEIFDDQFSVERPDGSNFTLKIRSTKLEDSAMYFCASSGEGYEQYFGPGTRLTVT.

This clone was detected only once. The chain recombines TRBV28 with TRBJ1-5; 7 nucleotides match TRBD1. The J segment lost 6 bases and the V segment lost 5 bases, leaving 7 bases of the junction unmatched. The CDR3 is 14 amino acids. CDR1 and CDR2 (germline): MDHEN, SYDVKM. The CDR3 spells CASSLGQVLQPQHF. The CDR3, as DNA: TGTGCCAGCAGTCTAGGACAGGTGCTTCAGCCCCAGCATTTT.

This chain uses TRBV18 with TRBJ1-4; no definite D call. CDR3 size: 14 residues. Per the germline V gene, CDR1 is KGHSH and CDR2 is LQKENI. Trimming took off 1 base at V and 0 bases at J, with 3 bases between the two ends. As DNA, the CDR3 is TGTGCCAGCTCACCACGAGCAACTAATGAAAAACTGTTTTTT. Translating it yields CASSPRATNEKLFF.

The V and J genes are TRBV2 and TRBJ2-5, with D perhaps matching TRBD2 (6 bases). Germline lookup yields CDR1 SNHLY and CDR2 FYNNEI. V lost 3 bases and J 4 bases, leaving 12 bases between the germline ends. The CDR3 consists of 14 residues. CDR3 nucleotide sequence: TGTGCCAGCAGTGAGGAGGGCGGTCTAGAGACCCAGTACTTC. The encoded protein is CASSEEGGLETQYF.

This chain links TRBV18 with TRBJ1-6, with 9 bases aligning to TRBD1. The germline CDR1 and CDR2 sequences are KGHSH and LQKENI. Losses at the gene ends were 8 bases for V and 6 bases for J; bases not matched to a gene: 8. The CDR3 loop spans 15 amino acids. The CDR3 DNA reads as TGTGCCAGCCGGTGGACAGGGGAGCCTAATTCACCCCTCCACTTT. Protein: CASRWTGEPNSPLHF.

The genes are TRBV9 and TRBJ1-4; TRBD1 is a possible D gene (5 bases). This CDR3 has 13 residues. Germline loops: CDR1 SGDLS, CDR2 YYNGEE. V dropped 5 bases and J dropped 4 bases, with 9 bases sitting between them. The DNA for the CDR3 is TGTGCCAGCAGTCGGGACTTTAATGAAAAACTGTTTTTT. Translation: CASSRDFNEKLFF.

V usage is TRBV5-4 and J usage is TRBJ2-1; D gene unclear. The germline CDR1 and CDR2 sequences are SGHNT and YYREEE (reference sequence). The length of the CDR3 is 12 residues. With 1 base removed from V and 9 bases from J, the gap between germline ends came to 8 bases. CDR3 in amino acids: CASSLNSGEQFF. As DNA, the CDR3 is TGTGCCAGCAGCTTGAACAGTGGTGAGCAGTTCTTC.

The chain recombines TRBV7-2 with TRBJ2-7; 9 bases fit TRBD2. The CDR3 has 19 amino acids. V lost 5 bases, J lost 5 bases, and 22 bases stayed unmatched. Germline V gene sequence: CDR1 SGHTA, CDR2 FQGNSA. The CDR3 spells CASSTKVASGASRRHEQYF. As DNA, the CDR3 is TGTGCCAGCAGCACCAAAGTCGCTAGCGGGGCGAGCCGACGGCACGAGCAGTACTTC. Together with reference TRBV7-2 and TRBJ2-7, the CDR3 gives the full variable domain: GAGVSQSPSNKVTEKGKDVELRCDPISGHTALYWYRQSLGQGLEFLIYFQGNSAPDKSGLPSDRFSAERTGGSVSTLTIQRTQQEDSAVYLCASSTKVASGASRRHEQYFGPGTRLTVT.

The chain joins TRBV19 to TRBJ1-2, with 9 bases fitting TRBD1. The germline V gene encodes CDR1 LNHDA and CDR2 SQIVND (reference sequence). The CDR3 sequence is 14 residues long. V lost 3 bases and J lost 2; bases outside the gene matches: 1. CDR3 amino acids: CASSIDRGNYGYTF. CDR3 nucleotides: TGTGCCAGTAGTATCGACAGGGGGAACTATGGCTACACCTTC. The full variable domain, in which reference TRBV19 and TRBJ1-2 provide the parts outside the CDR3, is DGGITQSPKYLFRKEGQNVTLSCEQNLNHDAMYWYRQDPGQGLRLIYYSQIVNDFQKGDIAEGYSVSREKKESFPLTVTSAQKNPTAFYLCASSIDRGNYGYTFGSGTRLTVV.

This clone was picked up a small number of times. The chain joins TRBV25-1 to TRBJ1-2; D is ambiguous. Germline V lookup: CDR1 MGHDK, CDR2 SYGVNS. The CDR3 sequence is 14 residues long. Deletions cut 7 bases from V and 6 bases from J, with 18 bases between. CDR3 protein: CASTEGRAGDGYTF. Here the CDR3 DNA reads TGTGCCAGCACCGAGGGCAGAGCCGGGGATGGCTACACCTTC.

This clone was detected once. The V gene is TRBV27, the J gene TRBJ1-1; D not resolved. Trimming took off 4 bases at V and 7 bases at J, with 10 bases between the two ends. Germline-derived CDR1 and CDR2 are MNHEY and SMNVEV (reference sequence). This CDR3 contains 12 residues. CDR3 sequence reads: CASSSPAREAFF. The CDR3 DNA reads as TGTGCCAGCAGTTCCCCGGCCCGTGAAGCTTTCTTT.

V and J are TRBV5-1 and TRBJ1-2; weak D call: TRBD1 (5 bases). V lost 4 bases and J 4 bases, leaving 11 bases between the germline ends. CDR1 and CDR2 from the germline V gene are SGHRS and YFSETQ. The length of the CDR3 is 13 residues. The CDR3, as DNA: TGCGCCAGCAGCCCGGGTGGGGCCTATGGCTACACCTTC. Protein: CASSPGGAYGYTF.

CDR3 region: CASSSLAGTAYGYTF. The CDR3 bases are TGTGCCAGCAGCTCCCTCGCCGGGACAGCCTATGGCTACACCTTC. The rearrangement links TRBV7-8 to TRBJ1-2, with 7 bases fitting TRBD1. The trim removed 4 bases at V and 4 bases at J, leaving 9 bases unmatched. The CDR3 runs to 15 residues. Germline V gene lookup returns CDR1 SGHVS and CDR2 FQNEAQ.

The V call is TRBV11-2, the J call TRBJ1-2; D might be TRBD1 (5 bases). Germline-derived CDR1 and CDR2 are SGHAT and FQNNGV. Trimming removed 0 bases from V and 2 bases from J, with 7 bases in between. This CDR3 has 14 residues. As DNA, the CDR3 is TGTGCCAGCAGCTTAGAAAGGGGCAACTATGGCTACACCTTC. Translation: CASSLERGNYGYTF.

This clone was observed once. This sequence joins TRBV6-2 or TRBV6-3 and TRBJ1-1; D unresolved. V was shortened by 2 bases and J by 4 bases, with 8 bases between the two germline ends. The CDR3 is 13 amino acids. Germline loops: CDR1 MNHEY, CDR2 SVGEGT. CDR3 sequence: CASSYTEGTEAFF. CDR3 nucleotide sequence: TGTGCCAGCAGTTACACCGAGGGCACTGAAGCTTTCTTT.

The chain has TRBV9 and TRBJ2-3; 10 bases match TRBD2. This CDR3 spans 17 amino acids. After removal of 0 bases from V and 2 bases from J, the junction contained 6 bases not matched to a gene. The germline gives CDR1 SGDLS, CDR2 YYNGEE. For the CDR3, the DNA is TGTGCCAGCAGCGTAGGGTTAGCGGGGGGTCCCACAGATACGCAGTATTTT. Amino acids: CASSVGLAGGPTDTQYF.

This clone was detected once. The chain joins TRBV5-4 to TRBJ2-1; no clear D gene. From germline, CDR1 is SGHNT and CDR2 YYREEE (reference sequence). The CDR3 loop spans 15 amino acids. V was cut by 6 bases and J by 6 bases, with 19 bases left in between. CDR3 region: CASNYRLSPPNEQFF. DNA of the CDR3: TGTGCCAGCAACTATCGATTAAGCCCGCCCAATGAGCAGTTCTTC.